This entry features one T cell receptor beta chain sequence. The data derive from a study of blood T cell repertoires in COVID-19. Study summary: COVID-19 samples, acute and convalescent, were from the United States, Italy and Spain. T cells, B-cell-depleted T cells, or PBMCs supplied cDNA or gDNA.

TCRdb's copy holds only in-frame clones and misses some; the assay was immunoSEQ multiplex PCR. The sample records about 48,000 clones, around 79% being singletons. Sequencing input: peripheral blood. The source of this sequence is a human donor with active or convalescent COVID-19. The donor label of this sample is uncertain.

CDR3 nucleotide sequence: TGTGCCAGTGGACTAGCGGGAGGCGAACTGCAGACCCAGTACTTC. It encodes CASGLAGGELQTQYF. The rearrangement links TRBV19 to TRBJ2-5, with 14 bases aligning to TRBD2. Germline V CDR1 and CDR2: LNHDA, SQIVND (reference sequence). V dropped 8 bases and J dropped 6; count of bases not matched to a gene: 8. This CDR3 has 15 residues.